Each of the 16 T cell receptor beta chains below was sequenced from the same sample in a study of human T cells and chemical hapten exposure. Described time point: pre-sensitization, week 0. Regarding treatment: therapeutic diphenylcyclopropenone sensitization with weekly scalp DPC. TCRdb reprocessed the RACE reads with MiXCR, giving one entry per CDR3 protein. Of a few hundred thousand distinct CDR3 sequences listed, around 5.5% are singletons. This material consisted of whole blood, taken in connection with sensitization to the hapten diphenylcyclopropenone (DPC). The receptors come from a woman younger than 30 with alopecia areata. Some clones in this sample may be carry-over from other donors' samples.

This clonotype was found a few times. This rearrangement joins TRBV18 to TRBJ1-1, with no clear D. The length of the CDR3 is 14 residues. The ends were cut back, 5 bases at V and 0 bases at J, with 10 bases in the middle. Germline V lookup: CDR1 KGHSH, CDR2 LQKENI. CDR3 region: CASSTRPMNTEAFF. The CDR3 region has the DNA TGTGCCAGCTCAACCCGCCCAATGAACACTGAAGCTTTCTTT.

The chain carries TRBV25-1 and TRBJ2-1; 7 nucleotides match TRBD1. Germline CDR1 is MGHDK and CDR2 is SYGVNS. V shed 5 bases and J 1 base; nucleotides not matched to a gene: 5. The CDR3 sequence is 15 residues long. CDR3 sequence reads: CASSPQGISYNEQFF. In DNA, the CDR3 is TGTGCCAGCAGTCCACAGGGGATTTCCTACAATGAGCAGTTCTTC.

The chain carries TRBV7-8 and TRBJ1-6, with 9 bases identical to TRBD1. The CDR3 consists of 18 residues. Germline values: CDR1 SGHVS, CDR2 FQNEAQ. V shed 2 bases, J shed 13 bases, and the junction held 18 bases outside the gene matches. The CDR3 nucleotides are TGTGCCAGCAGCTTAAATTTCCCTCAGAGGGACAGGGTGTTCCCCCTCCACTTT. Its translation: CASSLNFPQRDRVFPLHF.

The table lists this clonotype with a few counts. This chain links TRBV2 with TRBJ2-1; possibly TRBD2 for D (6 bases). There are 11 residues in the CDR3. Germline V gene sequence: CDR1 SNHLY, CDR2 FYNNEI. Deletions cut 2 bases from V and 14 bases from J, with 10 bases between. The CDR3 DNA sequence: TGTGCCAGCAGTGAATGGAGGGTAAAGTTCTTC. It specifies CASSEWRVKFF.

In its sample, this clonotype was seen a few times. This sequence joins TRBV11-3 and TRBJ2-1; D remains ambiguous. In germline, CDR1 is SGHNT, CDR2 YENEEA. The germline V and J ends were trimmed by 0 bases and 9 bases, with 3 bases remaining between them. The CDR3 spans 11 residues. The CDR3 spells CASSLESEQFF. The CDR3 DNA reads TGTGCCAGCAGCTTAGAGAGTGAGCAGTTCTTC.

This clonotype has at least ten counts. The rearrangement uses TRBV5-6 and TRBJ1-6; D may be TRBD1 (5 bases). This CDR3 has 17 residues. The V gene lost 3 bases and the J gene lost 0 bases, with 13 bases spanning the gap. Germline CDR1 and CDR2: SGHDT and YYEEEE. The CDR3 here is CASSSSTDNSYNSPLHF. In DNA form, the CDR3 reads TGTGCCAGCAGCTCCTCGACAGATAACTCCTATAATTCACCCCTCCACTTT.

A few counts support this clonotype. The rearrangement uses TRBV19 and TRBJ1-2; tentative D call: TRBD1 (5 bases). Between the trimmed V and J ends, which lost 4 bases and 3 bases, there was a span of 15 bases. The CDR3 spans 15 residues. CDR1 LNHDA and CDR2 SQIVND come from the germline V gene (reference sequence). In DNA, the CDR3 is TGTGCCAGTAGTAGAAACTATCAGGGTTACTATGGCTACACCTTC. It encodes CASSRNYQGYYGYTF.

This clonotype was seen only a few times. V gene TRBV5-4 combines with J gene TRBJ2-7, with a possible D match to TRBD2 (5 bases). The V end lost 4 bases, the J end lost 2 bases, and 19 bases lay between the germline ends. This CDR3 is 16 amino acids long. CDR1 is SGHNT, CDR2 YYREEE, per germline (reference sequence). CDR3 region: CASSPGGLPTTYEQYF. CDR3 in DNA: TGTGCCAGCAGCCCCGGAGGCCTACCGACTACCTACGAGCAGTACTTC.

Only a few counts were recorded for this clonotype. The chain uses TRBV27 and TRBJ1-1; D is uncertain. The germline gives CDR1 MNHEY, CDR2 SMNVEV (reference sequence). CDR3 length: 16 residues. V dropped 6 bases and J dropped 0 bases, with 17 bases sitting between them. CDR3: CASRLNGEYMNTEAFF. CDR3 in DNA: TGTGCCAGCAGATTAAATGGGGAATACATGAACACTGAAGCTTTCTTT.

The V gene is TRBV9, the J gene TRBJ2-1; either TRBD1 or TRBD2 may fit D (5 bases each). The CDR3 covers 15 residues. Germline V gives CDR1 SGDLS, CDR2 YYNGEE. V was trimmed by 0 bases and J by 9 bases, leaving 16 bases between them. The CDR3 DNA reads as TGTGCCAGCAGCGTAGGTTCCCCCGGGGACGGTGAGCAGTTCTTC. This codes for CASSVGSPGDGEQFF.

This clonotype has a count of ten or more. The chain combines TRBV28 with TRBJ1-2; no reliable D call. V lost 3 bases to trimming and J lost 8 bases, with 10 bases between them. CDR3 length equals 12 residues. Germline V CDR1 and CDR2: MDHEN, SYDVKM. CDR3 bases: TGTGCCAGCAGTTTGAGGAGCAAGGGCTACACCTTC. Translating gives CASSLRSKGYTF.

This clonotype was seen ten or more times. V gene TRBV12-3 or TRBV12-4 combines with J gene TRBJ2-7, with D possibly being TRBD2 (6 bases). The CDR3 has 14 amino acids. The V and J ends lost 4 bases and 6 bases respectively, with 16 bases between them. The DNA of the CDR3 is TGTGCCAGCAGTTCCCACGGGGGTAAGAGCGAGCAGTACTTC. Translation gives CASSSHGGKSEQYF.

This clonotype appeared once. The J gene is TRBJ2-7, the V gene TRBV27; 10 bases line up with TRBD1. Germline loops: CDR1 MNHEY, CDR2 SMNVEV (reference sequence). The J segment lost 4 bases and the V segment lost 5 bases, leaving 8 bases of the junction unmatched. This CDR3 region has 15 residues. CDR3 sequence (DNA): TGTGCCAGCAGTCCGACGACAGGGGGCAAGTACGAGCAGTACTTC. Its translation is CASSPTTGGKYEQYF.

V is TRBV6-2 or TRBV6-3 and J is TRBJ2-7, with D possibly TRBD2 on 5 matching bases. Germline V gene lookup returns CDR1 MNHEY and CDR2 SVGEGT. V was cut by 0 bases and J by 0 bases, with 12 bases left in between. This CDR3 is 16 amino acids long. The CDR3 is CASSYSMTIISYEQYF. The CDR3 DNA reads as TGTGCCAGCAGTTACTCGATGACTATTATCTCCTACGAGCAGTACTTC.

The chain employs TRBV7-2 and TRBJ2-3; D uncertain. The germline V and J ends were trimmed by 0 bases and 5 bases, with 9 bases remaining between them. Germline assignment: CDR1 SGHTA and CDR2 FQGNSA. The length of the CDR3 is 14 residues. The CDR3 loop reads CASSLAGILDTQYF. DNA for the CDR3: TGTGCCAGCAGCTTAGCGGGGATTTTAGATACGCAGTATTTT.

This clonotype was detected a few times. One end of the junction varies from germline; a read error may be responsible. The chain couples TRBV6-2 or TRBV6-3 to TRBJ1-6, with TRBD1 as a possible D gene (5 bases). The CDR3 loop spans 16 amino acids. Germline loops: CDR1 MNHEY, CDR2 SVGEGT. In nucleotides, the CDR3 is TGTGCCGGCAGTTACCGGTGGGGACTTTATGATTCACCCCTCCACTTT. Translated: CAGSYRWGLYDSPLHF.